The 22 T cell receptor beta chains listed next were all sequenced from one sample in a study of molecular identifiers for immune sequencing clone quantification. TCRdb re-derived calls from the PCR reads in MiXCR, one entry per CDR3 protein. The sample has hundreds of thousands of distinct CDR3 sequences, less than 30% seen once. The specimen sequenced was naive CD8+ T cells from blood, with Jurkat cell RNA spiked in. The subset: FACS-sorted CD8+CD4-CCR7+CD45RA+ naive T cells. Receptors were obtained from a human donor in good health. Some libraries in this study had Jurkat cell RNA spiked in.

Comment on this clonotype: A read error is possible here, since a much larger clone lies one base away. The rearrangement links TRBV12-3 or TRBV12-4 to TRBJ2-3; no definite D call. The CDR3 length is 11 residues. The V end lost 11 bases, the J end lost 10 bases, and 16 bases lay between the germline ends. This CDR3 is CARLSSRAQYF. The CDR3 region has the DNA TGTGCCCGCCTTAGTAGTAGGGCGCAGTATTTT.

This clonotype was seen many times. V gene TRBV7-2 combines with J gene TRBJ2-1; possible D gene TRBD2, 6 bases. The CDR3 is made up of 11 amino acids. V lost 4 bases and J lost 9, with 7 bases in between. Germline values: CDR1 SGHTA, CDR2 FQGNSA. CDR3 sequence reads: CASSSSVEQFF. In nucleotides, the CDR3 is TGTGCCAGCAGCTCTAGCGTTGAGCAGTTCTTC.

This clonotype was picked up many times. The chain combines TRBV2 with TRBJ2-2, with 9 positions matching TRBD2. CDR3 size: 16 residues. Germline V gene data show CDR1 as SNHLY and CDR2 as FYNNEI. V was clipped by 5 bases and J by 6 bases; unmatched bases: 10. The CDR3 is CASSPTGGLAPGELFF. In DNA, the CDR3 is TGTGCCAGCAGTCCGACGGGGGGACTAGCTCCCGGGGAGCTGTTTTTT. The whole variable domain, filled in from reference TRBV2 and TRBJ2-2, reads EPEVTQTPSHQVTQMGQEVILRCVPISNHLYFYWYRQILGQKVEFLVSFYNNEISEKSEIFDDQFSVERPDGSNFTLKIRSTKLEDSAMYFCASSPTGGLAPGELFFGEGSRLTVL.

On this clonotype itself: Possible read error: a much larger clone is one base away. The rearrangement uses TRBV6-5 and TRBJ1-1, with a tentative D call TRBD1 (5 bases). This CDR3 comprises 14 residues. V was clipped by 6 bases and J by 3 bases, with 14 bases between them. Germline assignment: CDR1 MNHEY and CDR2 SVGAGI. This CDR3 reads CASSPHGGYTEAFF. CDR3 in DNA: TGTGCCAGCAGCCCACATGGGGGGTACACTGAAGCTTTCTTT.

This clonotype was detected ten times or more. The chain carries TRBV7-2 and TRBJ2-5, with D perhaps TRBD1 (6 bases). Germline CDR1 and CDR2: SGHTA and FQGNSA. Trimming removed 7 bases at V and 1 base at J, with 16 bases between. The CDR3 covers 15 residues. CDR3 nucleotide sequence: TGTGCCAGCATCTACATCAGGGGCGGCCAAGAGACCCAGTACTTC. Residues: CASIYIRGGQETQYF.

V is TRBV12-3 or TRBV12-4 and J is TRBJ2-5; 10 nucleotides match TRBD1. V shed 6 bases, J shed 4 bases, and the junction held 20 bases outside the gene matches. The CDR3 is made up of 19 amino acids. The chain's CDR3 is CASRGRVAGEGQGRETQYF. CDR3 nucleotides: TGTGCCAGCAGGGGCCGTGTTGCGGGTGAGGGACAGGGGAGAGAGACCCAGTACTTC.

Only a few counts were recorded for this clonotype. Germline and junction disagree at one end, which may indicate a read error. The chain recombines TRBV10-3 with TRBJ2-2; D unresolved. Germline V gene sequence: CDR1 ENHRY, CDR2 SYGVKD. The CDR3 runs to 16 residues. CDR3 bases: TGTGCCACGTTCCACAAAGGGTCAGCGAACGCCGGGGAGCTGTTTTTT. This encodes CATFHKGSANAGELFF.

Turning to this clonotype: At one end the junction does not follow the germline gene, possibly because of a read error. The rearrangement joins TRBV11-2 to TRBJ2-3; D gene uncertain. The CDR3 contains 13 residues. Germline V gives CDR1 SGHAT, CDR2 FQNNGV. CDR3 bases: TGTGCCAGCAGCTTAGTGCGCACAGATACGCAGTGTTTT. Its translation is CASSLVRTDTQCF.

There are many counts of this clonotype. The chain recombines TRBV4-3 with TRBJ2-1, with 7 bases that match TRBD2. J lost 5 bases, V lost 1 base, and 8 bases had no gene match. The CDR3 length is 16 residues. Germline CDR1 reads LGHNA; CDR2 reads YSLEER. CDR3 sequence: CASSQVPRESHNEQFF. CDR3 coding DNA: TGCGCCAGCAGCCAAGTCCCGCGGGAGTCCCACAATGAGCAGTTCTTC.

This clonotype was counted between two and nine times. A much larger clonotype is one base distant, so this may be a read error. This chain connects TRBV29-1 to TRBJ1-5, with 7 bases aligning to TRBD1. This CDR3 is 11 amino acids long. Germline trimming cut 8 bases from V and 6 bases from J; bases unmatched to any gene: 4. Germline values: CDR1 SQVTM, CDR2 ANQGSEA. The DNA of the CDR3 is TGCAGCCAGGGGGGAGGTCAGCCCCAGCATTTT. Protein sequence: CSQGGGQPQHF.

This clonotype appeared many times. The chain is built from TRBV3-1 and TRBJ2-7, with D uncertain. Between the trimmed V and J ends, which lost 1 base and 3 bases, there was a span of 10 bases. This CDR3 comprises 14 residues. Germline CDR1 LGHDT, CDR2 YNNKEL (reference sequence). The CDR3 DNA reads TGTGCCAGCAGCCAAGGTGCCTACAACTACGAGCAGTACTTC. As protein: CASSQGAYNYEQYF.

This clonotype has only a few counts. The rearrangement joins TRBV19 to TRBJ2-1; 10 nucleotides align to TRBD1. This CDR3 comprises 14 residues. From germline, CDR1 is LNHDA and CDR2 SQIVND (reference sequence). With V trimmed by 7 bases and J by 1 base, 1 base remained unmatched. This CDR3 is CASKGQGSYNEQFF. Written as DNA, the CDR3 is TGTGCCAGTAAGGGACAGGGGTCCTACAATGAGCAGTTCTTC.

This clonotype was detected many times. An end of the junction does not agree with germline; a read error may underlie this. The gene calls are TRBV3-1 and TRBJ1-2; tentatively, D is TRBD1 (5 bases). Germline V CDR1 and CDR2: LGHDT, YNNKEL (reference sequence). The CDR3 runs 17 residues. CDR3 DNA sequence: TGTGCCAGCAGGCAAGTAGGACACGAATTCCCTAACTATGGCTACACCTTC. Residues: CASRQVGHEFPNYGYTF. The variable domain in full, completed from reference TRBV3-1 and TRBJ1-2, reads DTAVSQTPKYLVTQMGNDKSIKCEQNLGHDTMYWYKQDSKKFLKIMFSYNNKELIINETVPNRFSPKSPDKAHLNLHINSLELGDSAVYFCASRQVGHEFPNYGYTFGSGTRLTVV.

This clonotype was recorded many times. The chain combines TRBV7-9 with TRBJ2-2; 7 nucleotides match TRBD2. Germline V gene lookup returns CDR1 SEHNR and CDR2 FQNEAQ (reference sequence). The junction had 6 bases not matched to a gene; V was cut back by 2 bases and J by 3 bases. The CDR3 totals 16 residues. The CDR3 DNA sequence: TGTGCCAGCAGCTTAAGTCTAGCGGTACACACCGGGGAGCTGTTTTTT. It codes for CASSLSLAVHTGELFF. Full variable domain (rest looked up from reference TRBV7-9 and TRBJ2-2): DTGVSQNPRHKITKRGQNVTFRCDPISEHNRLYWYRQTLGQGPEFLTYFQNEAQLEKSRLLSDRFSAERPKGSFSTLEIQRTEQGDSAMYLCASSLSLAVHTGELFFGEGSRLTVL.

Many counts were recorded for this clonotype. The chain carries TRBV7-6 and TRBJ1-4; 10 bases are a match to TRBD1. With 4 bases clipped from V and 3 bases from J, the junction kept 11 bases outside the gene matches. The length of the CDR3 is 18 residues. Germline V lookup: CDR1 SGHVS, CDR2 FNYEAQ. This CDR3 reads CASSSGGGTGAANEKLFF. The CDR3 bases are TGTGCCAGCAGCTCCGGAGGAGGGACAGGGGCGGCTAATGAAAAACTGTTTTTT.

This clonotype was recorded many times. The J gene is TRBJ1-1, the V gene TRBV7-2, with TRBD1 identical over 9 bases. The CDR3 has 16 residues. V gave up 5 bases and J gave up 6 bases; unmatched junction bases: 13. Germline assignment: CDR1 SGHTA and CDR2 FQGNSA. In nucleotides, the CDR3 is TGTGCCAGCAGCGCTCAACCGGGACAGGGTTTTCCTGAAGCTTTCTTT. This sequence encodes CASSAQPGQGFPEAFF.

This clonotype was observed a few times. J is TRBJ2-7 and V is TRBV29-1, with D perhaps assigned TRBD1 or TRBD2 (5 bases each). Trimming stripped 0 bases from V and 6 bases from J, with 9 bases between. The CDR3 loop spans 12 amino acids. CDR1 is SQVTM and CDR2 is ANQGSEA in the germline V gene. The CDR3 sequence is CSVEDGAGEQYF. The CDR3 nucleotides read TGCAGCGTTGAAGACGGGGCGGGCGAGCAGTACTTC.

In this sample, this clonotype turned up many times. The chain couples TRBV7-2 to TRBJ1-5; the match to TRBD1 covers 7 bases. The CDR3 is made up of 16 amino acids. Germline CDR1 reads SGHTA; CDR2 reads FQGNSA. Trimming took 2 bases from V and 5 from J; bases not matched to a gene: 9. The CDR3 sequence is CASSLISGGGDQPQHF. The CDR3 DNA reads TGTGCCAGCAGCTTAATCTCAGGGGGTGGCGATCAGCCCCAGCATTTT.

The table lists this clonotype with many counts. The chain employs TRBV11-3 and TRBJ2-7, with a possible D match to TRBD2 (5 bases). This CDR3 has 15 residues. Germline CDR1 and CDR2: SGHNT and YENEEA. Trimming took off 5 bases at V and 3 bases at J, with 17 bases between the two ends. The CDR3 DNA reads as TGTGCCAGCAGCCCGGGTACGGGAACGGGCTACGAGCAGTACTTC. This sequence encodes CASSPGTGTGYEQYF. Full variable domain (outside the CDR3, taken from reference TRBV11-3 and TRBJ2-7): EAGVVQSPRYKIIEKKQPVAFWCNPISGHNTLYWYLQNLGQGPELLIRYENEEAVDDSQLPKDRFSAERLKGVDSTLKIQPAELGDSAVYLCASSPGTGTGYEQYFGPGTRLTVT.

The V gene is TRBV18, the J gene TRBJ2-3; 11 nucleotides agree with TRBD2. From germline, CDR1 is KGHSH and CDR2 LQKENI. The CDR3 extends over 17 amino acids. After removal of 4 bases from V and 1 base from J, the junction contained 7 bases not matched to a gene. The CDR3 is CASSLLSGGAGTDTQYF. In nucleotides, the CDR3 is TGTGCCAGCTCACTTCTTAGCGGGGGGGCCGGCACAGATACGCAGTATTTT.

This clonotype was found once. The chain couples TRBV7-6 to TRBJ2-4; D might be TRBD1 (6 bases). Per germline, CDR1 SGHVS and CDR2 FNYEAQ. V was shortened by 5 bases and J by 9 bases, with 26 bases between the two germline ends. There are 17 residues in the CDR3. CDR3 in DNA: TGTGCCAGCAGCCCCGGTGGGGGCGGGCTCACCGAGGGCATTCAGTACTTC. It encodes CASSPGGGGLTEGIQYF.

This clonotype came up many times. The chain couples TRBV7-6 to TRBJ2-5; D is perhaps TRBD1 (5 bases). Germline V gene lookup returns CDR1 SGHVS and CDR2 FNYEAQ. V was pared by 3 bases and J by 1 base, with 12 bases between. The CDR3 contains 15 residues. The CDR3 protein is CASSFARQGQETQYF. The CDR3 DNA follows: TGTGCCAGCAGCTTCGCGCGCCAGGGCCAAGAGACCCAGTACTTC.